This T cell receptor beta chain was sequenced during a study of vaccination and CD4 T cells after COVID-19. As to this clonotype: The antigen is undetermined.

Germline assignment: CDR1 MDHEN and CDR2 SYDVKM. Trimming removed 5 bases at V and 1 base at J, with 8 bases between. CDR3 length equals 13 residues. Treatment in this sample: roughly 11-day PBMC culture with coronavirus spike peptide pools or control peptides (ViraFEST assay). Sequenced with the Oncomine TCR Beta short-read assay was DNA taken from cultured CD4+ T cells. MiXCR was run by TCRdb on the PCR reads, yielding one entry per CDR3 protein. Counted here are 11,000 or so distinct CDR3 sequences, 29% occurring once; the ten biggest clones make up more than 20%. Study results and limitations: Reactive clonotype counts went from median around 20 after infection to around 38 after vaccination, nonsignificantly.

The sequence was obtained from a human donor with COVID-19. What was sequenced was cultured CD4+ T cells from blood. The V gene is TRBV28, the J gene TRBJ1-2; no reliable D call. CDR3 protein: CASSRGDNYGYTF. The CDR3 DNA is TGTGCCAGCAGTCGTGGGGATAACTATGGCTACACCTTC.